A single sample gave rise to the 2 T cell receptor beta chains below, sequenced in a study of T-cell memory formation after mild COVID-19. TCRdb reprocessed the 5' RACE reads with MiXCR, giving one entry per CDR3 protein. The sample holds under 600,000 distinct CDR3 sequences, roughly a fifth seen once. The sequenced sample was PBMCs or a T cell subset sorted from them (not recorded which). Every receptor here comes from an adult woman who had mild COVID-19 (a few samples of this study predate the infection). Cell type and time point are not known.

The chain uses TRBV4-1 and TRBJ1-2; D may be TRBD1 (5 bases). V lost 1 base and J lost 4, with 13 bases in between. The CDR3 runs to 15 residues. CDR1 is MGHRA, CDR2 YSYEKL, per germline. The CDR3 DNA sequence: TGCGCCAGCAGCCAAGCCTTAGTGAGGGGCTATGGCTACACCTTC. It is translated as CASSQALVRGYGYTF.

This clonotype has more than one count but fewer than ten. The V gene is TRBV7-3, the J gene TRBJ1-1; TRBD1 aligns across 8 bases. CDR1 and CDR2 from the germline V gene are SGHTA and FQGTGA. This CDR3 is 16 amino acids long. Trimming removed 3 bases from V and 0 bases from J; junction bases left unmatched: 6. CDR3 protein: CASSFTGGTMNTEAFF. The CDR3 DNA is TGTGCCAGCAGCTTCACAGGGGGAACGATGAACACTGAAGCTTTCTTT.